One T cell receptor (beta chain) is described in this entry. The data derive from a study of technical replicates of blood from several donors. Data came from immunoSEQ multiplex PCR; TCRdb stores just in-frame clones and leaves some out. In the table there are tens of thousands of clones, 91% of which are singletons. Trimming cost V 5 bases and J 8 bases, with 25 bases left between them. From germline, CDR1 is SGHVS and CDR2 FQNEAQ. This CDR3 contains 17 residues. Sequencing used PBMCs. V usage is TRBV7-8 and J usage is TRBJ1-5; D is possibly TRBD1 (5 bases). The sequence was obtained from a human donor in good health. Some clones in this sample may be carry-over from other donors' samples. The CDR3: CASSLYSQWGKVEPQHF. CDR3 nucleotide sequence: TGTGCCAGCAGCCTATACTCACAGTGGGGCAAAGTGGAGCCCCAGCATTTT.